Below are 22 T cell receptor beta chains sequenced from a single sample in a study of beta chain features in type 1 diabetes. Study results and limitations: Among patients with Type 1 diabetes, TCRB CDR3s were moderately but significantly shorter in every one of the four CD4+ subsets.

What these receptors recognize is not known. Expressed TCRB transcripts got sequenced, as all isolated RNA was reverse transcribed. TCRdb's table, derived via immunoSEQ multiplex PCR, lists solely in-frame clones and lacks some. The repertoire holds more than 550,000 clones, with over 12% as singletons. Sample: naive CD4+ T cells from blood. The receptors originated from a man in his late teens or twenties with type 1 diabetes.

V gene TRBV11-2 combines with J gene TRBJ1-2, with TRBD1 matching 7 bases. V trimming: 3 bases; J trimming: 6 bases; junction bases outside the gene matches: 10. There are 15 residues in the CDR3. Looked up from germline, CDR1 is SGHAT and CDR2 is FQNNGV. CDR3: CASSFLPTGTDGYTF. As DNA, the CDR3 is TGTGCCAGCAGCTTCCTCCCGACAGGGACTGATGGCTACACCTTC.

The chain has TRBV18 and TRBJ2-5, with D perhaps matching TRBD1 or TRBD2 (5 bases each). Germline V lookup: CDR1 KGHSH, CDR2 LQKENI. V was cut by 3 bases and J by 4 bases, with 12 bases left in between. The CDR3 loop spans 14 amino acids. The CDR3 sequence is CASSPSRDRETQYF. The CDR3, as DNA: TGTGCCAGCTCACCTAGCAGGGACCGAGAGACCCAGTACTTC.

A few counts support this clone. This sample includes further DNA sequences coding for the same CDR3. The chain couples TRBV7-9 to TRBJ1-1; D is uncertain. Trimming took off 2 bases at V and 4 bases at J, with 8 bases between the two ends. Germline values: CDR1 SEHNR, CDR2 FQNEAQ (reference sequence). CDR3 length: 13 amino acids. The CDR3 DNA follows: TGTGCCAGCAGCTTAAGGGAGGGCACTGAAGCTTTCTTT. It specifies CASSLREGTEAFF.

This clone appeared a few times. The rearrangement joins TRBV21-1 to TRBJ2-3; TRBD2 was called by the table and not checked on the DNA. TRBV21-1 has pseudogene status. This CDR3 spans 19 amino acids. The CDR3 protein is CASRTPVAGGKTSTDTQYF. In DNA form, the CDR3 reads TGTGCCAGCAGAACTCCCGTAGCGGGAGGAAAAACTAGCACAGATACGCAGTATTTT.

The chain combines TRBV7-9 with TRBJ2-1; D is undetermined. The CDR3 loop spans 13 amino acids. Germline assignment: CDR1 SEHNR and CDR2 FQNEAQ (reference sequence). Trimming shortened V by 0 bases and J by 4 bases, and 4 bases separated the two germline ends. DNA for the CDR3: TGTGCCAGCAGCTTAGCGGTATACAATGAGCAGTTCTTC. It is translated as CASSLAVYNEQFF.

Points on this clone: Different DNA sequences within this sample yield the same CDR3. The chain couples TRBV5-1 to TRBJ2-3, with D tentatively TRBD1 (6 bases). CDR1 SGHRS and CDR2 YFSETQ come from the germline V gene. The CDR3 contains 14 residues. The V end lost 0 bases, the J end lost 6 bases, and 11 bases lay between the germline ends. The CDR3 spells CASSLVQGSDTQYF. The DNA for the CDR3 is TGCGCCAGCAGCTTGGTCCAGGGGAGTGATACGCAGTATTTT.

As for this clone: An end of the junction does not agree with germline; a read error may underlie this. The sample contains more than one DNA sequence encoding this CDR3. V is TRBV30 and J is TRBJ2-1, with D unresolved. CDR1 GTSNPN and CDR2 SVGIG come from the germline V gene (reference sequence). This CDR3 region has 11 residues. CDR3: CAWSPYNEQFF. CDR3 sequence (DNA): TGTGCCTGGAGTCCCTATAATGAGCAGTTCTTC.

The chain couples TRBV18 to TRBJ1-2; 8 nucleotides agree with TRBD1. With V trimmed by 1 base and J by 3 bases, 10 bases remained unmatched. CDR1 and CDR2 (germline): KGHSH, LQKENI. The CDR3 has 17 residues. CDR3 in DNA: TGTGCCAGCTCACCACTCGGACAGGGCGAACAGGACTATGGCTACACCTTC. Its protein product is CASSPLGQGEQDYGYTF.

This clone was seen more than once but under ten times. V usage is TRBV30 and J usage is TRBJ2-7, with D perhaps TRBD2 (5 bases). From germline, CDR1 is GTSNPN and CDR2 SVGIG (reference sequence). The CDR3 spans 17 residues. V was trimmed by 0 bases and J by 0 bases, leaving 18 bases between them. Here the CDR3 DNA reads TGTGCCTGGAGTGTCCCTACTAGTAGGAGAGTCTCCTACGAGCAGTACTTC. Its protein product is CAWSVPTSRRVSYEQYF.

A few counts support this clone. The genes are TRBV5-1 and TRBJ2-3; 8 nucleotides match TRBD1. Trimming took 0 bases from V and 0 from J; bases not matched to a gene: 3. The CDR3 length is 16 residues. Germline values: CDR1 SGHRS, CDR2 YFSETQ. The CDR3 protein is CASSLGDRTSTDTQYF. The CDR3 coding sequence is TGCGCCAGCAGCTTGGGGGACAGGACTAGCACAGATACGCAGTATTTT.

This clone was recorded a few times. The rearrangement links TRBV23-1 to TRBJ2-7; the match to TRBD1 covers 7 bases. TRBV23-1 is assigned to the ORF class and has an uncertain function. This CDR3 is 18 amino acids long. Unmatched junction bases numbered 14, after V lost 0 bases and J lost 3 bases. The CDR3 DNA reads as TGCGCCAGCAGTCAATCGGGAAGGGGGCGCCCCACTTGCTACGAGCAGTACTTC. Translating gives CASSQSGRGRPTCYEQYF.

There are a few counts of this clone. This rearrangement joins TRBV5-1 to TRBJ2-7; TRBD2 might be the D (5 bases). Germline lookup yields CDR1 SGHRS and CDR2 YFSETQ. This CDR3 spans 15 amino acids. Trimming took 0 bases from V and 10 from J, leaving 20 bases between them. The CDR3 nucleotides read TGCGCCAGCAGCTTGGCCCCTAGCAGGCCAACGGACCAGTACTTC. It encodes CASSLAPSRPTDQYF. The full variable domain, with the rest looked up from reference TRBV5-1 and TRBJ2-7, is KAGVTQTPRYLIKTRGQQVTLSCSPISGHRSVSWYQQTPGQGLQFLFEYFSETQRNKGNFPGRFSGRQFSNSRSEMNVSTLELGDSALYLCASSLAPSRPTDQYFGPGTRLTVT.

V and J are TRBV7-9 and TRBJ2-6; the D call may be TRBD1 or TRBD2 (5 bases each). This CDR3 is 15 amino acids long. Germline V gene sequence: CDR1 SEHNR, CDR2 FQNEAQ (reference sequence). Between the trimmed V and J ends, which lost 4 bases and 6 bases, there was a span of 13 bases. CDR3 in amino acids: CASSSGTQLANVLTF. The CDR3, as DNA: TGTGCCAGCAGCTCCGGGACCCAGTTGGCCAACGTCCTGACTTTC.

V usage is TRBV5-1 and J usage is TRBJ1-2; D is possibly TRBD1 (5 bases). The CDR3 totals 13 residues. Germline-derived CDR1 and CDR2 are SGHRS and YFSETQ. The V gene lost 0 bases and the J gene lost 6 bases, with 9 bases spanning the gap. The CDR3 here is CASSLVGVDGYTF. CDR3 coding DNA: TGCGCCAGCAGCTTGGTAGGGGTAGATGGCTACACCTTC.

The chain uses TRBV18 and TRBJ2-2, with 7 bases fitting TRBD1. Per germline, CDR1 KGHSH and CDR2 LQKENI. V shed 4 bases and J 4 bases; nucleotides not matched to a gene: 9. There are 16 residues in the CDR3. CDR3 protein: CASSRTQGDSTGELFF. The CDR3 bases are TGTGCCAGCTCACGGACGCAGGGGGACAGCACCGGGGAGCTGTTTTTT. Filled out from reference TRBV18 and TRBJ2-2, the complete variable domain reads NAGVMQNPRHLVRRRGQEARLRCSPMKGHSHVYWYRQLPEEGLKFMVYLQKENIIDESGMPKERFSAEFPKEGPSILRIQQVVRGDSAAYFCASSRTQGDSTGELFFGEGSRLTVL.

The chain uses TRBV5-4 and TRBJ1-1; no definite D call. This CDR3 has 14 amino acids. Germline CDR1 SGHNT, CDR2 YYREEE (reference sequence). V was shortened by 7 bases and J by 0 bases, with 13 bases between the two germline ends. The CDR3 coding sequence is TGTGCCAGCCGCGTCGGGGAGGTGAACACTGAAGCTTTCTTT. Its protein is CASRVGEVNTEAFF. Drawing the rest from reference TRBV5-4 and TRBJ1-1, the complete variable domain is ETGVTQSPTHLIKTRGQQVTLRCSSQSGHNTVSWYQQALGQGPQFIFQYYREEENGRGNFPPRFSGLQFPNYSSELNVNALELDDSALYLCASRVGEVNTEAFFGQGTRLTVV.

This clone was seen more than once but under ten times. The V call is TRBV30, the J call TRBJ1-6, with TRBD1 matching over 8 bases. CDR3 size: 12 residues. CDR1 is GTSNPN, CDR2 SVGIG, per germline (reference sequence). Trimming at V came to 8 bases and at J to 12 bases, leaving 9 bases not matched to a gene. For the CDR3, the DNA is TGTGCCGGCGAACAGGGGGGAAAACCCCTCCACTTT. It specifies CAGEQGGKPLHF. Supplemented by reference TRBV30 and TRBJ1-6, the full variable domain reads SQTIHQWPATLVQPVGSPLSLECTVEGTSNPNLYWYRQAAGRGLQLLFYSVGIGQISSEVPQNLSASRPQDRQFILSSKKLLLSDSGFYLCAGEQGGKPLHFGNGTRLTVT.

This clone occurred a few times. This chain uses TRBV30 with TRBJ2-1, with 9 bases fitting TRBD2. J lost 7 bases, V lost 4 bases, and 11 bases had no gene match. The germline CDR1 and CDR2 sequences are GTSNPN and SVGIG (reference sequence). This CDR3 comprises 15 residues. DNA for the CDR3: TGTGCCTGGAAAATCATAGCGGGAGCAGGAAATGAGCAGTTCTTC. Translating gives CAWKIIAGAGNEQFF.

This clone was recorded a few times. V is TRBV5-1 and J is TRBJ1-5, with 9 bases fitting TRBD1. The V gene's germline CDR1 is SGHRS and CDR2 YFSETQ. CDR3 length: 15 amino acids. V was clipped by 1 base and J by 6 bases; unmatched bases: 5. The CDR3 spells CASSLLGTGTQPQHF. The CDR3 nucleotides read TGCGCCAGCAGCTTGTTGGGGACAGGGACTCAGCCCCAGCATTTT.

This clone turned up a few times. The J gene is TRBJ2-1, the V gene TRBV14, with TRBD2 matching 8 bases. Germline CDR1 SGHDN, CDR2 FVKESK. CDR3 size: 16 residues. The junction had 10 bases not matched to a gene; V was cut back by 4 bases and J by 5 bases. CDR3: CASSPRGAGWNNEQFF. The CDR3 DNA reads TGTGCCAGCAGCCCGCGGGGGGCAGGGTGGAACAATGAGCAGTTCTTC.

This clone has only a few counts. J is TRBJ1-5 and V is TRBV4-3, with D maybe TRBD1 (5 bases). Germline lookup yields CDR1 LGHNA and CDR2 YSLEER. This CDR3 is built from 15 residues. V lost 1 base and J 4 bases, leaving 11 bases between the germline ends. This chain's CDR3 is CASSQAQGANQPQHF. The CDR3 nucleotides read TGCGCCAGCAGCCAAGCCCAAGGGGCAAATCAGCCCCAGCATTTT.

The V call is TRBV4-2, the J call TRBJ2-3, with 8 bases identical to TRBD2. The CDR3 is 16 residues long. The V gene's germline CDR1 is LGHNA and CDR2 YNFKEQ. V lost 2 bases and J lost 3; bases outside the gene matches: 7. The CDR3 region is CASSQFGAGDTDTQYF. CDR3 nucleotide sequence: TGTGCCAGCAGCCAATTCGGAGCGGGAGATACAGATACGCAGTATTTT.